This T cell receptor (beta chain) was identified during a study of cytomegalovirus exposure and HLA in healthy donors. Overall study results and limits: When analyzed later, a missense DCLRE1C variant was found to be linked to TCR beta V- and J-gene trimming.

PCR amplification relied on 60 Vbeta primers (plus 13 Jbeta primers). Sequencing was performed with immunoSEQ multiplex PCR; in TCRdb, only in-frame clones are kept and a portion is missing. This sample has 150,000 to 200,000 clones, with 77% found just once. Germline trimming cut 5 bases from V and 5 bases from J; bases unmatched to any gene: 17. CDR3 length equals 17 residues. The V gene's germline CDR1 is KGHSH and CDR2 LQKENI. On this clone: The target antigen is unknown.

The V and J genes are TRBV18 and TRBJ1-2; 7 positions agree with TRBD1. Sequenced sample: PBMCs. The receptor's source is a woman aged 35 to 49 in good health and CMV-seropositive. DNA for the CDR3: TGTGCCAGCTCATTCACTCAAGGCGGGACAGACATATATGGCTACACCTTC. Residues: CASSFTQGGTDIYGYTF.